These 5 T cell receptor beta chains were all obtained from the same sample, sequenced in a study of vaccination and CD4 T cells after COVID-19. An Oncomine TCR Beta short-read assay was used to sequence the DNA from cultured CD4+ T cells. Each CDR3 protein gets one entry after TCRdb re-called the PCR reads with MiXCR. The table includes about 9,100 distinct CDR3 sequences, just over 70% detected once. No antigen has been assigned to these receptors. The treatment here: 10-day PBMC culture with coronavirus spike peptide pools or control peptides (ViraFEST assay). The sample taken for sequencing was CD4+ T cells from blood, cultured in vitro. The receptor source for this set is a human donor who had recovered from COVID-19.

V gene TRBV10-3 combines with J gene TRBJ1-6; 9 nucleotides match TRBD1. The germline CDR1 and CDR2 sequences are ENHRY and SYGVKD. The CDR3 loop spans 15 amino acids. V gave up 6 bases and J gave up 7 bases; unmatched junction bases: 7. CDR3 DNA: TGTGCCATCAGGATGGACAGGGGAGGGAATTCACCCCTCCACTTT. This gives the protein CAIRMDRGGNSPLHF.

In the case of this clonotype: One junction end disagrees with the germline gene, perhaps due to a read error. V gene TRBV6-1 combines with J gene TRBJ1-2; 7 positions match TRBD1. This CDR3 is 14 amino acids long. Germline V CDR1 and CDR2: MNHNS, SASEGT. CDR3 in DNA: TGTGCCAGCAGGGAAGGAGGGGGCCAAAATGGCTACACCTTC. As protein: CASREGGGQNGYTF.

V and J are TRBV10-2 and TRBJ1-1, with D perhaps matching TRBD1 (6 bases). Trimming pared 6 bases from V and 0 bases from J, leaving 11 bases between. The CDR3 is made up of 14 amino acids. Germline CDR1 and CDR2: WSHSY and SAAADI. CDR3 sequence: CASSIGQLNTEAFF. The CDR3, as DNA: TGCGCCAGCAGCATAGGACAGTTGAACACTGAAGCTTTCTTT.

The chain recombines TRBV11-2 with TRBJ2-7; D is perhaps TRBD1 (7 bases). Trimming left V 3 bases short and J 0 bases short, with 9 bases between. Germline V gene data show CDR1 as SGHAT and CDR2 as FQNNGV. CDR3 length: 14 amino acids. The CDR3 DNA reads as TGTGCCAGCAGCTTCAGGGGGGCCTCCTACGAGCAGTACTTC. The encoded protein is CASSFRGASYEQYF.

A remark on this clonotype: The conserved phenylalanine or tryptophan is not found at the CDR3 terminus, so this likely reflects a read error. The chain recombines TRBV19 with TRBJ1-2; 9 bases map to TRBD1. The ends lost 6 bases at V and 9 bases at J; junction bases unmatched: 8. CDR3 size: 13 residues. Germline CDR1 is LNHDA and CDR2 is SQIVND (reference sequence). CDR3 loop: CASSEGTGTRYTS. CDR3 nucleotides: TGTGCCAGTAGCGAAGGGACAGGGACGCGCTACACCTCC.